Each of the 6 T cell receptor beta chains below was sequenced from the same sample in a study of beta chain features in type 1 diabetes (dated by TCRdb to 2017 to 2018). Their recognized antigens are unknown. What the research found in general, with its limitations: In all four CD4+ subsets, TCRB CDR3 length was moderately but significantly shorter in type 1 diabetes patients.

Receptors were amplified or captured by the immunoSEQ multiplex PCR assay. The entire isolated RNA was reverse transcribed using the High Capacity cDNA Reverse Transcription Kit, and thus expressed TCRB transcripts were sequenced. This is the immuneACCESS table as TCRdb keeps it, with only in-frame sequences that have V and J called. A part of the clones is gone; compared with another copy, unresolved V genes explain less than half, and the rest is unexplained. A total of approximately 730,000 clones appear in this sample, about an eighth of them only once. Of the sample, approximately 0.021% is held by the ten largest clones. Sequencing used naive CD4+ T cells from blood. The intended sense of this specimen's cell subset or site label: true naive CD4+ T cells. The receptors stem from a man in his late teens or twenties with type 1 diabetes.

The chain joins TRBV6-6 to TRBJ2-6; TRBD1 might be the D (5 bases). Germline assignment: CDR1 MNHNY and CDR2 SVGAGI (reference sequence). The V end was cut by 6 bases, the J end by 3 bases, with 12 bases between. The CDR3 runs to 15 residues. The CDR3 DNA reads as TGTGCCAGCAGCCTAACAGGTTATGGGGCCAACGTCCTGACTTTC. Its protein is CASSLTGYGANVLTF.

A few counts support this clone. The V and J genes are TRBV5-1 and TRBJ2-1; D is perhaps TRBD2 (6 bases). With 0 bases removed from V and 4 bases from J, the gap between germline ends came to 11 bases. Germline V gene data show CDR1 as SGHRS and CDR2 as YFSETQ. This CDR3 region has 15 residues. The CDR3 region is CASSLAVSGYNEQFF. In nucleotides, the CDR3 is TGCGCCAGCAGCTTGGCAGTTAGCGGATACAATGAGCAGTTCTTC.

This clone has only a few counts. The genes are TRBV11-3 and TRBJ2-5, with 7 nucleotides matching TRBD1. Germline CDR1 reads SGHNT; CDR2 reads YENEEA. V was pared by 6 bases and J by 4 bases, with 5 bases of the junction left unmatched. The CDR3 has 13 residues. The CDR3 nucleotides are TGTGCCAGCAGACCGACAGGGCGAGAGACCCAGTACTTC. Translation: CASRPTGRETQYF.

This chain joins TRBV2 and TRBJ1-2; no clear D gene. Germline V CDR1 and CDR2: SNHLY, FYNNEI. Trimming took 3 bases from V and 7 from J, leaving 15 bases between them. The CDR3 has 14 amino acids. The CDR3 coding sequence is TGTGCCAGCAGTGATTCTTGGACCCGGGGTGGCTACACCTTC. Translation gives CASSDSWTRGGYTF. Based on the CDR3 plus reference TRBV2 and TRBJ1-2, the full variable domain is EPEVTQTPSHQVTQMGQEVILRCVPISNHLYFYWYRQILGQKVEFLVSFYNNEISEKSEIFDDQFSVERPDGSNFTLKIRSTKLEDSAMYFCASSDSWTRGGYTFGSGTRLTVV.

The chain joins TRBV7-2 to TRBJ2-1, with TRBD2 matching over 8 bases. V lost 5 bases, J lost 0 bases, and 6 bases stayed unmatched. The germline V gene encodes CDR1 SGHTA and CDR2 FQGNSA. This CDR3 has 16 residues. CDR3 nucleotide sequence: TGTGCCAGCAGCGATCATAGCGGGGCCTCCTACAATGAGCAGTTCTTC. This gives the protein CASSDHSGASYNEQFF.

This clone occurred a few times. CDR3 amino acids: CASSILRTGKYNEQFF. The CDR3 nucleotides read TGTGCCAGTAGTATACTGAGGACAGGGAAATACAATGAGCAGTTCTTC. The chain employs TRBV19 and TRBJ2-1; TRBD1 matches at 8 bases. Germline CDR1 is LNHDA and CDR2 is SQIVND (reference sequence). The junction had 7 bases not matched to a gene; V was cut back by 2 bases and J by 4 bases. This CDR3 comprises 16 residues.